This T cell receptor (beta chain) was documented in a study of early T cells in non-severe SARS-CoV-2 infection. Study information: Unsorted whole blood bulk RNA was sequenced, with unpaired chains.

The V end was cut by 6 bases, the J end by 0 bases, with 9 bases between. In germline, CDR1 is SNHLY, CDR2 FYNNEI. The CDR3 sequence is 14 residues long. Unique molecular identifiers tagged individual cDNA molecules. TCRdb reprocessed the 5' RACE reads with MiXCR, giving one entry per CDR3 protein. Of about 67,000 distinct CDR3 sequences in the sample, around a tenth were seen once. This clonotype was seen at least ten times. Its specificity is unknown. Study-wide results and limits: The study's VDJdb matching favored anti-spike CD8 responses and missed private and CD4 specificities.

Sequencing was performed on whole blood. This sequence was found in an adult who was a healthcare worker with PCR-confirmed SARS-CoV-2 infection or an uninfected control (not recorded which). The rearrangement links TRBV2 to TRBJ1-5; D is possibly TRBD1 (5 bases). The CDR3 DNA reads as TGTGCCAGCAGGGGACGGAGTAGCAATCAGCCCCAGCATTTT. Encoded protein: CASRGRSSNQPQHF.